This TCR beta chain originates from a study of blood T cell repertoires in COVID-19. The V gene's germline CDR1 is SGHRS and CDR2 YFSETQ. J was trimmed by 3 bases and V by 3 bases; bases with no gene match: 4. CDR3 length equals 17 residues. This clone has a single count. TCRdb's table, derived via immunoSEQ multiplex PCR, lists solely in-frame clones and lacks some. In the table there are over 75,000 clones, 65% to 85% of which are singletons. The specimen was peripheral blood. This clonotype was obtained from a man between 65 and 85 years old with acute or convalescent COVID-19. This chain joins TRBV5-1 and TRBJ2-3, with 16 bases lining up with TRBD2. CDR3 loop: CASSSGLAGGKTDTQYF. CDR3 nucleotides: TGCGCCAGCAGCTCGGGACTAGCGGGGGGGAAAACAGATACGCAGTATTTT.